The 2 T cell receptor beta chains listed next were all sequenced from one sample in a study of human T cells and chemical hapten exposure. Time point denoted: pre-sensitization, week 0. Sample treatment: therapeutic diphenylcyclopropenone sensitization with weekly scalp DPC. TCRdb independently ran MiXCR on the RACE reads; one entry per CDR3 protein. The repertoire holds more than 80,000 distinct CDR3 sequences, with more than 10% as singletons. The specimen was whole blood, collected in connection with sensitization to the hapten diphenylcyclopropenone (DPC). The receptors here all came from a woman in her sixties with alopecia areata. Some clones in this sample may be carry-over from other donors' samples.

This clonotype occurred a few times. This rearrangement joins TRBV6-6 to TRBJ2-3; 9 nucleotides align to TRBD2. The CDR3 is made up of 14 amino acids. CDR1 is MNHNY, CDR2 SVGAGI, per germline (reference sequence). Germline trimming cut 6 bases from V and 6 bases from J; bases unmatched to any gene: 7. The CDR3 spells CASSIAGGPDTQYF. The CDR3 nucleotides are TGTGCCAGCAGCATCGCGGGGGGGCCGGATACGCAGTATTTT.

There are a few counts of this clonotype. For the CDR3, the DNA is TGTGCCAGCAGCTCGGGAGCGGCGGGAGAGAGTTACAATGAGCAGTTCTTC. Translated, it gives CASSSGAAGESYNEQFF. The rearrangement uses TRBV7-8 and TRBJ2-1; TRBD2 aligns across 7 bases. The CDR3 length is 17 residues. V lost 4 bases, J lost 4 bases, and 13 bases stayed unmatched. Looked up from germline, CDR1 is SGHVS and CDR2 is FQNEAQ.